This entry lists 32 T cell receptor beta chains sequenced from one sample in a study of blood T cell repertoires in COVID-19. Profiled with immunoSEQ multiplex PCR; TCRdb holds only in-frame clones, not every one. This sample has tens of thousands of clones, with approximately 86% found just once. Specimen: peripheral blood. All receptors come from a man aged 55-75 years with active or convalescent COVID-19.

The V call is TRBV29-1, the J call TRBJ1-3, with 8 bases fitting TRBD1. V dropped 7 bases and J dropped 3; count of bases not matched to a gene: 8. This CDR3 comprises 14 residues. Per germline, CDR1 SQVTM and CDR2 ANQGSEA. The CDR3 reads CSAKGQGLGNTIYF. The CDR3 region has the DNA TGCAGCGCTAAAGGACAGGGACTTGGAAACACCATATATTTT.

V usage is TRBV25-1 and J usage is TRBJ2-1; possible D gene TRBD2, 6 bases. CDR1 MGHDK and CDR2 SYGVNS come from the germline V gene. The CDR3 contains 15 residues. Trimming pared 1 base from V and 2 bases from J, leaving 9 bases between. The CDR3 sequence is CASSEFGGPYNEQFF. The CDR3 bases are TGTGCCAGCAGTGAATTCGGGGGACCCTACAATGAGCAGTTCTTC.

This chain uses TRBV5-1 with TRBJ2-5; TRBD1 matches 8 bases. The CDR3 runs to 14 residues. The trim removed 4 bases at V and 1 base at J, leaving 3 bases unmatched. Per germline, CDR1 SGHRS and CDR2 YFSETQ. CDR3 amino acids: CASSTTGGQETQYF. In DNA, the CDR3 is TGCGCCAGCAGCACCACAGGGGGCCAAGAGACCCAGTACTTC.

The chain combines TRBV11-3 with TRBJ2-1; D is possibly TRBD1 (5 bases). Germline CDR1 reads SGHNT; CDR2 reads YENEEA. The CDR3 has 14 amino acids. V was shortened by 5 bases and J by 5 bases, with 13 bases between the two germline ends. The CDR3 region is CASSLSRVNNEQFF. The CDR3 DNA follows: TGTGCCAGCAGCCTCTCCAGGGTAAACAATGAGCAGTTCTTC.

This chain links TRBV6-5 with TRBJ2-2; TRBD1 matches at 7 bases. The junction had 3 bases not matched to a gene; V was cut back by 6 bases and J by 5 bases. The CDR3 is made up of 13 amino acids. The germline V gene encodes CDR1 MNHEY and CDR2 SVGAGI. The CDR3 DNA reads TGTGCCAGCAGACAGGGACAGACCGGGGAGCTGTTTTTT. This translates into CASRQGQTGELFF.

The CDR3 bases are TGTGCCTGGGAGTCTGGACAGGGCGGACGATATTCACCCCTCCACTTT. Translation: CAWESGQGGRYSPLHF. This chain links TRBV30 with TRBJ1-6; 8 bases are shared with TRBD1. The CDR3 consists of 16 residues. V lost 5 bases and J lost 8; bases outside the gene matches: 14. Looked up from germline, CDR1 is GTSNPN and CDR2 is SVGIG (reference sequence).

This rearrangement joins TRBV7-8 to TRBJ2-1; 9 bases fit TRBD2. The CDR3 runs to 16 residues. J was trimmed by 7 bases and V by 4 bases; bases with no gene match: 11. CDR1 is SGHVS and CDR2 is FQNEAQ in the germline V gene. The CDR3 bases are TGTGCCAGCAGCTCCCCCGGACTAGCGAGTTTAAATGAGCAGTTCTTC. Translated: CASSSPGLASLNEQFF.

This chain uses TRBV7-9 with TRBJ2-1; 8 nucleotides line up with TRBD2. The CDR3 runs 16 residues. CDR1 is SEHNR and CDR2 is FQNEAQ in the germline V gene (reference sequence). With 3 bases clipped from V and 1 base from J, the junction kept 5 bases outside the gene matches. The CDR3, as DNA: TGTGCCAGCAGCTTGTTTGCGGGGGGTTCCTACAATGAGCAGTTCTTC. Translation gives CASSLFAGGSYNEQFF.

The chain uses TRBV19 and TRBJ1-2, with TRBD1 as a possible D gene (6 bases). This CDR3 has 15 residues. The germline gives CDR1 LNHDA, CDR2 SQIVND (reference sequence). Trimming removed 6 bases at V and 7 bases at J, with 21 bases between. DNA for the CDR3: TGTGCCAGTAGGCAATCGACTGGGGCAGGGGTTGGCTACACCTTC. This gives the protein CASRQSTGAGVGYTF.

The genes are TRBV30 and TRBJ1-5; unclear D gene. Germline loops: CDR1 GTSNPN, CDR2 SVGIG (reference sequence). CDR3 length: 14 amino acids. Between the trimmed V and J ends, which lost 0 bases and 2 bases, there was a span of 8 bases. The CDR3: CAWSVRGGNQPQHF. The DNA of the CDR3 is TGTGCCTGGAGTGTACGGGGTGGCAATCAGCCCCAGCATTTT.

The V and J genes are TRBV2 and TRBJ2-2; TRBD2 agrees at 11 bases. The CDR3 covers 16 residues. The V gene's germline CDR1 is SNHLY and CDR2 FYNNEI. Trimming removed 6 bases from V and 5 bases from J; junction bases left unmatched: 8. The CDR3 protein is CASSELAGVGTGELFF. CDR3 nucleotides: TGTGCCAGCAGCGAACTAGCGGGGGTGGGTACCGGGGAGCTGTTTTTT.

The gene calls are TRBV6-2 or TRBV6-3 and TRBJ2-2, with TRBD1 matching over 7 bases. The CDR3 covers 15 residues. V was pared by 4 bases and J by 0 bases, with 2 bases of the junction left unmatched. Germline CDR1 is MNHEY and CDR2 is SVGEGT. The CDR3: CASSSQGANTGELFF. CDR3 nucleotides: TGTGCCAGCAGTTCTCAGGGGGCGAACACCGGGGAGCTGTTTTTT.

This clone was seen a handful of times. The chain employs TRBV3-1 (or the pseudogene TRBV3-2) and TRBJ1-1; 10 bases line up with TRBD1. Germline V gives CDR1 LGHDT, CDR2 YNNKEL (reference sequence). The CDR3 loop spans 14 amino acids. V shed 1 base and J 6 bases; nucleotides not matched to a gene: 2. CDR3 region: CASSQGQGAAEAFF. DNA for the CDR3: TGTGCCAGCAGCCAAGGACAGGGGGCCGCTGAAGCTTTCTTT.

V gene TRBV9 combines with J gene TRBJ1-4; D remains ambiguous. CDR1 is SGDLS, CDR2 YYNGEE, per germline. The ends were cut back, 3 bases at V and 0 bases at J, with 6 bases in the middle. The CDR3 runs to 14 residues. The CDR3 reads CASSGLATNEKLFF. The CDR3 DNA is TGTGCCAGCAGCGGACTTGCAACTAATGAAAAACTGTTTTTT.

V and J are TRBV2 and TRBJ2-7; D might be TRBD2 (5 bases). CDR1 is SNHLY, CDR2 FYNNEI, per germline. The V and J ends lost 8 bases and 6 bases respectively, with 11 bases between them. The CDR3 runs to 11 residues. The CDR3 DNA reads as TGTGCCAGCCGCCGGGAAGTCGAGCAGTACTTC. It specifies CASRREVEQYF.

This clone has just a few counts. The gene calls are TRBV7-6 and TRBJ1-4; 7 bases agree with TRBD1. Germline CDR1 and CDR2: SGHVS and FNYEAQ. CDR3 size: 15 residues. V shed 4 bases and J 8 bases; nucleotides not matched to a gene: 10. The CDR3 protein is CASSSDTGVWEKLFF. CDR3 coding DNA: TGTGCCAGCAGCTCCGACACAGGGGTTTGGGAAAAACTGTTTTTT.

The V and J genes are TRBV5-1 and TRBJ2-1; D perhaps matches TRBD1 (5 bases). The ends were cut back, 4 bases at V and 5 bases at J, with 19 bases in the middle. The CDR3 contains 16 residues. In germline, CDR1 is SGHRS, CDR2 YFSETQ. Written as DNA, the CDR3 is TGCGCCAGCAGCACAGTCCAGGGCCACAAAAACAATGAGCAGTTCTTC. This translates into CASSTVQGHKNNEQFF.

The genes are TRBV15 and TRBJ1-1, with 9 positions matching TRBD1. Germline loops: CDR1 LNHNV, CDR2 YYDKDF (reference sequence). V gave up 4 bases and J gave up 5 bases; unmatched junction bases: 2. The CDR3 extends over 13 amino acids. The CDR3 DNA is TGTGCCACCAGCACGACAGGGGGAACTGAAGCTTTCTTT. Its protein is CATSTTGGTEAFF.

J is TRBJ1-5 and V is TRBV4-1, with D perhaps TRBD1 (6 bases). The CDR3 loop spans 14 amino acids. The V gene lost 4 bases and the J gene lost 3 bases, with 10 bases spanning the gap. The germline gives CDR1 MGHRA, CDR2 YSYEKL. The CDR3 loop reads CASSPGQYNQPQHF. CDR3 coding DNA: TGCGCCAGCAGCCCTGGACAGTACAATCAGCCCCAGCATTTT.

This chain joins TRBV5-1 and TRBJ2-3; D is perhaps TRBD2 (6 bases). The CDR3 loop spans 15 amino acids. The V end lost 1 base, the J end lost 5 bases, and 14 bases lay between the germline ends. The V gene's germline CDR1 is SGHRS and CDR2 YFSETQ. The CDR3 is CASSLLSGEVDTQYF. Written as DNA, the CDR3 is TGCGCCAGCAGCTTGTTGTCGGGGGAGGTAGATACGCAGTATTTT. Using reference TRBV5-1 and TRBJ2-3 for the parts outside the CDR3, the full variable domain is KAGVTQTPRYLIKTRGQQVTLSCSPISGHRSVSWYQQTPGQGLQFLFEYFSETQRNKGNFPGRFSGRQFSNSRSEMNVSTLELGDSALYLCASSLLSGEVDTQYFGPGTRLTVL.

In its sample, this clone ranks as large. The chain recombines TRBV5-4 with TRBJ2-7, with D unresolved. Germline values: CDR1 SGHNT, CDR2 YYREEE (reference sequence). V gave up 6 bases and J gave up 1 base, with 11 bases separating them. The CDR3 length is 13 residues. The CDR3 DNA reads as TGTGCCAGCACAGGCAACATTTCCTACGAGCAGTACTTC. This gives the protein CASTGNISYEQYF.

In its sample, this clone was seen a few times. This chain joins TRBV6-5 and TRBJ2-4; the D gene is possibly TRBD1 (6 bases). V lost 5 bases and J 1 base, leaving 9 bases between the germline ends. CDR1 MNHEY and CDR2 SVGAGI come from the germline V gene. There are 14 residues in the CDR3. The CDR3: CASSPTGAKNIQYF. The CDR3 nucleotides are TGTGCCAGCAGTCCTACAGGGGCCAAAAACATTCAGTACTTC.

The rearrangement joins TRBV11-2 to TRBJ1-1; TRBD1 agrees at 7 bases. V dropped 1 base and J dropped 1; count of bases not matched to a gene: 3. The germline V gene has CDR1 SGHAT and CDR2 FQNNGV. This CDR3 comprises 15 residues. CDR3 coding DNA: TGTGCCAGCAGCTTAGGCAGGGGGGCGAACACTGAAGCTTTCTTT. Translated, it gives CASSLGRGANTEAFF.

The chain recombines TRBV9 with TRBJ2-1; 8 nucleotides match TRBD2. The germline gives CDR1 SGDLS, CDR2 YYNGEE. J lost 4 bases, V lost 3 bases, and 9 bases had no gene match. The CDR3 length is 16 residues. The CDR3: CASSAPAGAEYNEQFF. As DNA, the CDR3 is TGTGCCAGCAGCGCTCCAGCGGGGGCGGAATACAATGAGCAGTTCTTC.

This sequence joins TRBV19 and TRBJ2-3; D not certain. V lost 3 bases to trimming and J lost 5 bases, with 3 bases between them. This CDR3 region has 11 residues. CDR1 and CDR2 from the germline V gene are LNHDA and SQIVND (reference sequence). CDR3 sequence: CASSIGDTQYF. DNA of the CDR3: TGTGCCAGTAGTATCGGAGATACGCAGTATTTT.

The chain combines TRBV15 with TRBJ1-4; D gene ambiguous. This CDR3 region has 11 residues. Looked up from germline, CDR1 is LNHNV and CDR2 is YYDKDF (reference sequence). V lost 4 bases to trimming and J lost 13 bases, with 10 bases between them. For the CDR3, the DNA is TGTGCCACCAGCATATCAGGATCACTGTTTTTT. Translation gives CATSISGSLFF. The full variable domain, its missing parts supplied by reference TRBV15 and TRBJ1-4, is DAMVIQNPRYQVTQFGKPVTLSCSQTLNHNVMYWYQQKSSQAPKLLFHYYDKDFNNEADTPDNFQSRRPNTSFCFLDIRSPGLGDTAMYLCATSISGSLFFGSGTQLSVL.

The CDR3 here is CASSDRVYGYTF. CDR3 nucleotides: TGTGCCAGCAGTGATCGAGTCTATGGCTACACCTTC. This sequence joins TRBV2 and TRBJ1-2; D gene uncertain. This CDR3 has 12 amino acids. Germline V CDR1 and CDR2: SNHLY, FYNNEI. Trimming stripped 3 bases from V and 4 bases from J, with 6 bases between.

The rearrangement links TRBV18 to TRBJ2-1; 7 nucleotides agree with TRBD2. CDR3 length: 15 residues. Germline CDR1 is KGHSH and CDR2 is LQKENI. J lost 5 bases, V lost 3 bases, and 7 bases had no gene match. The CDR3 region has the DNA TGTGCCAGCTCACCCCCAGGGAGGGTCGACAATGAGCAGTTCTTC. This gives the protein CASSPPGRVDNEQFF.

The sample holds one count of this clone. The V call is TRBV6-2 or TRBV6-3, the J call TRBJ2-1, with TRBD1 matching over 9 bases. The CDR3 covers 15 residues. The V gene's germline CDR1 is MNHEY and CDR2 SVGEGT. Trimming cost V 6 bases and J 6 bases; bases outside gene matches: 9. The CDR3 sequence: CASSSGTGNSNEQFF. The CDR3 DNA follows: TGTGCCAGCAGCTCCGGGACAGGGAATAGCAATGAGCAGTTCTTC.

The chain uses TRBV9 and TRBJ2-3; a possible D gene is TRBD2 (6 bases). V was clipped by 0 bases and J by 3 bases, with 8 bases between them. This CDR3 is 14 amino acids long. Germline loops: CDR1 SGDLS, CDR2 YYNGEE. The CDR3, as DNA: TGTGCCAGCAGCGTAGGACTAGAGACAGATACGCAGTATTTT. It specifies CASSVGLETDTQYF.

V gene TRBV5-1 combines with J gene TRBJ1-3; D is possibly TRBD1 (5 bases). The V end was cut by 0 bases, the J end by 0 bases, with 10 bases between. The length of the CDR3 is 16 residues. The germline V gene has CDR1 SGHRS and CDR2 YFSETQ. CDR3 sequence reads: CASSLGGTGSGNTIYF. The CDR3 coding sequence is TGCGCCAGCAGCTTGGGGGGCACGGGCTCTGGAAACACCATATATTTT. The full variable domain, completed using reference TRBV5-1 and TRBJ1-3, is KAGVTQTPRYLIKTRGQQVTLSCSPISGHRSVSWYQQTPGQGLQFLFEYFSETQRNKGNFPGRFSGRQFSNSRSEMNVSTLELGDSALYLCASSLGGTGSGNTIYFGEGSWLTVV.

This clone was counted a few times. The chain recombines TRBV6-2 or TRBV6-3 with TRBJ1-4, with TRBD1 matching 7 bases. V lost 0 bases and J lost 7; bases outside the gene matches: 14. There are 18 residues in the CDR3. The germline CDR1 and CDR2 sequences are MNHEY and SVGEGT. CDR3 in amino acids: CASSYSKIIQGRGEKLFF. DNA of the CDR3: TGTGCCAGCAGTTACTCGAAAATAATACAGGGGCGGGGTGAAAAACTGTTTTTT.